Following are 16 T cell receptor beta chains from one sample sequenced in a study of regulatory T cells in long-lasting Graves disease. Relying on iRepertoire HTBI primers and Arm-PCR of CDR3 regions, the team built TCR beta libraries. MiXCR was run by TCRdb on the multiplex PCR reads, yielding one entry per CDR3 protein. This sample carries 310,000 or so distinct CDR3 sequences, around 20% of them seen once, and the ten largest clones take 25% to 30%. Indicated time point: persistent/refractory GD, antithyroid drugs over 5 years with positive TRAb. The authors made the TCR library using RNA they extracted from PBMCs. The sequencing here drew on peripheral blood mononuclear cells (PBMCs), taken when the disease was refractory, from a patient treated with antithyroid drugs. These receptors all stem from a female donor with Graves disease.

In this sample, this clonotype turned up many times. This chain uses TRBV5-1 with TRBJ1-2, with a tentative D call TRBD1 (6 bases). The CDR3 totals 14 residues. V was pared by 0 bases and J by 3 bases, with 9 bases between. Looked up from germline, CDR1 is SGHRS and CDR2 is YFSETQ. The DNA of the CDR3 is TGCGCCAGCAGCTTGGAGGGGGACCACTATGGCTACACCTTC. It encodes CASSLEGDHYGYTF. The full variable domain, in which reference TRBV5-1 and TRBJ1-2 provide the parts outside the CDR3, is KAGVTQTPRYLIKTRGQQVTLSCSPISGHRSVSWYQQTPGQGLQFLFEYFSETQRNKGNFPGRFSGRQFSNSRSEMNVSTLELGDSALYLCASSLEGDHYGYTFGSGTRLTVV.

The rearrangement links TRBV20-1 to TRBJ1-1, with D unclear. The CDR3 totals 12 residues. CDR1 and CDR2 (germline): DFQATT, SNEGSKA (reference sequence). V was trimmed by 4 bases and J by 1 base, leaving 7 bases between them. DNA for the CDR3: TGCAGTGCTAAGCATCCGAACACTGAAGCTTTCTTT. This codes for CSAKHPNTEAFF.

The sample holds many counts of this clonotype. The CDR3 DNA reads TGTGCCAGCAGCTACGGACAGCTGCGCTACGAGCAGTACTTC. Translated: CASSYGQLRYEQYF. The chain combines TRBV3-1 with TRBJ2-7; possible D gene TRBD1, 6 bases. Trimming shortened V by 5 bases and J by 3 bases, and 14 bases separated the two germline ends. The CDR3 extends over 14 amino acids. The germline CDR1 and CDR2 sequences are LGHDT and YNNKEL (reference sequence).

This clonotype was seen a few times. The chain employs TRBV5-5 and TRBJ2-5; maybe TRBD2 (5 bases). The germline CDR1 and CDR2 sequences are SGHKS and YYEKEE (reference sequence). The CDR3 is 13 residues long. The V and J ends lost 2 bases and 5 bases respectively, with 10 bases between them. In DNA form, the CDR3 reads TGTGCCAGCAGCTTCGGACCGGGGGAGACCCAGTACTTC. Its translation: CASSFGPGETQYF.

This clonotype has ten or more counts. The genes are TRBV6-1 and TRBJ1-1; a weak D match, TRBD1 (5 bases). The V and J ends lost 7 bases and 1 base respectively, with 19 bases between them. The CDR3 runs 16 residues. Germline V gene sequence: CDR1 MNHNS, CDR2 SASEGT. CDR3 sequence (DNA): TGTGCCAGCAATTTTAGGGCGGCAGGACAGAACACTGAAGCTTTCTTT. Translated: CASNFRAAGQNTEAFF.

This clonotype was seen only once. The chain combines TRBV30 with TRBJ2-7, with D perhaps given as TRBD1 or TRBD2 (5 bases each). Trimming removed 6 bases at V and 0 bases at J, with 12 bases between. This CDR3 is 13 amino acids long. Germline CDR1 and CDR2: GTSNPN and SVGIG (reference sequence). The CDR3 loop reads CACTAGSSYEQYF. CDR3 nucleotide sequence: TGTGCCTGCACCGCAGGGAGCTCCTACGAGCAGTACTTC.

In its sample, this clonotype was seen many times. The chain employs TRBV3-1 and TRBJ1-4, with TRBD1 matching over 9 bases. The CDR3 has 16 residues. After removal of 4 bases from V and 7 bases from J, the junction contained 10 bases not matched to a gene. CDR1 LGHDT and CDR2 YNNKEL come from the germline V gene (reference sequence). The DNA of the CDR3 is TGTGCCAGCAGCCGGTCGGGGACAGGGACCGGTGAAAAACTGTTTTTT. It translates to CASSRSGTGTGEKLFF.

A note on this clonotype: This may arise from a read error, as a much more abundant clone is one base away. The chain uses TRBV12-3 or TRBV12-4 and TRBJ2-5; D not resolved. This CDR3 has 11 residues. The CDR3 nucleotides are TGTGCCAGCAGCGACATGGGAACCCGGTACTTC. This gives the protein CASSDMGTRYF.

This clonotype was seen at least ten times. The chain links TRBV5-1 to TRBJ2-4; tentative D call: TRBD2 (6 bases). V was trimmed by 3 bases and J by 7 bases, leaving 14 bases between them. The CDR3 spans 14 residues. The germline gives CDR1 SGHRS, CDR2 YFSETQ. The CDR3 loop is CASSSGDLGNIQYF. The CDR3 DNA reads TGCGCCAGCAGCTCGGGGGACCTAGGGAACATTCAGTACTTC.

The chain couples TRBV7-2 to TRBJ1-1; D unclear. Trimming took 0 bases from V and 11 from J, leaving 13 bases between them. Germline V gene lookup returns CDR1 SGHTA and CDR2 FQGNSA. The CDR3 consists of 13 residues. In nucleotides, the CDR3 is TGTGCCAGCAGCTTAGCGCACTTAGCCTTGGCTTTCTTT. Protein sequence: CASSLAHLALAFF.

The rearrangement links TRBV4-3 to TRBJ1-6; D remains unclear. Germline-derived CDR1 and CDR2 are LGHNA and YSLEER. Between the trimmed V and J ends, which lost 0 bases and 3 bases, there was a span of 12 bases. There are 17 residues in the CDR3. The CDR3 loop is CASSQEAPASYNSPLHF. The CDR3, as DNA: TGCGCCAGCAGCCAAGAAGCACCGGCCAGCTATAATTCACCCCTCCACTTT.

The CDR3 coding sequence is TGTGCCATCAGTGGGACTAGCGGGAGCTACGAGCAGTACTTC. Translated, it gives CAISGTSGSYEQYF. The V gene is TRBV10-3, the J gene TRBJ2-7, with 13 bases that match TRBD2. Germline values: CDR1 ENHRY, CDR2 SYGVKD. V trimming: 4 bases; J trimming: 3 bases; junction bases outside the gene matches: 0. This CDR3 has 14 residues.

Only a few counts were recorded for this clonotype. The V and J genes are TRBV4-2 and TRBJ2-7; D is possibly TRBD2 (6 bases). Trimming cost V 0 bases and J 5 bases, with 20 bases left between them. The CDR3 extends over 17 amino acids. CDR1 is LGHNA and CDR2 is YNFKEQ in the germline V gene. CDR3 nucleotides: TGTGCCAGCAGCCAAGATGGGATCTCGGAGGGCCGGGACGAGCAGTACTTC. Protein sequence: CASSQDGISEGRDEQYF.

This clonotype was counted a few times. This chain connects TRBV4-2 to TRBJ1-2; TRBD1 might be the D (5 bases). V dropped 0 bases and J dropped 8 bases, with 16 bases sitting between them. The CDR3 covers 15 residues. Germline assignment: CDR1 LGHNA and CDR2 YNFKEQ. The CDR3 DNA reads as TGTGCCAGCAGCCAAGATTCGGGACCCGTGGGGGGCTACACCTTC. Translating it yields CASSQDSGPVGGYTF.

CDR3 amino acids: CASSFGPQDYGYTF. CDR3 DNA sequence: TGTGCCAGCAGCTTCGGGCCCCAGGACTATGGCTACACCTTC. This rearrangement joins TRBV9 to TRBJ1-2; D gene ambiguous. Germline CDR1 and CDR2: SGDLS and YYNGEE. This CDR3 comprises 14 residues. Trimming removed 4 bases at V and 3 bases at J, with 13 bases between.

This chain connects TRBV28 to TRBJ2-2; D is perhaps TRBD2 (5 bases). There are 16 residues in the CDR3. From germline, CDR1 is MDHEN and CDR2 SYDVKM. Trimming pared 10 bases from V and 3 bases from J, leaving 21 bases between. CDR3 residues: CATVPGVASYTGELFF. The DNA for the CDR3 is TGTGCCACCGTCCCTGGGGTAGCGAGCTACACCGGGGAGCTGTTTTTT.